A selection of T cell receptor beta chains follows, all from one sample in a study of immune evolution from preneoplasia to lung adenocarcinoma. Assay: immunoSEQ multiplex PCR; the TCRdb copy retains only in-frame clones and omits some. The sample includes 6,000 or so clones, about 79% of them seen just once. Sample: FFPE minimally invasive lung adenocarcinoma tissue. All receptors come from a person aged 55-85 years with lung adenocarcinoma. Both conserved end residues are part of each CDR3. D genes are given only for firm matches. Size is omitted from some rows. Given values are once, few, many or a class for expanded clones.

d_call clone_size j_call v_call cdr3_nt cdr3_aa
. . TRBJ1-6 TRBV7-8 TGTGCCAGCAGCTTAGTGATAAGGTCACCCCTCCACTTT CASSLVIRSPLHF
. . TRBJ2-3 TRBV21-1 TGTGCCAGCAGCAAGAGGACTAGCGGGAGGACAGATACGCAGTATTTT CASSKRTSGRTDTQYF
TRBD1 . TRBJ1-5 TRBV27 TGTGCCAGCAGTTCCTACGACCCAGGGACAGACAGCAATCAGCCCCAGCATTTT CASSSYDPGTDSNQPQHF
. . TRBJ1-2 TRBV5-4 TGTGCCAGCAGCTTGGGACAGATAAGGGAGGGGAGGGGCTACACCTTC CASSLGQIREGRGYTF
TRBD2 . TRBJ2-7 TRBV28 TGTGCCAGCAGTACCCCGGGACTAGTTCACGAGCAGTACTTC CASSTPGLVHEQYF
TRBD1 . TRBJ1-5 TRBV28 TGTGCCAGCAGTTCCCGACAGGGGGCCCAGCCCCAGCATTTT CASSSRQGAQPQHF
TRBD1 . TRBJ2-2 TRBV9 TGTGCCAGCAGCCCCCAGACAGGGACCACCGGGGAGCTGTTTTTT CASSPQTGTTGELFF
. . TRBJ1-3 TRBV9 TGTGCCAGCAGCGTAGAGGGTCGGGGGTTATCTGGAAACACCATATATTTT CASSVEGRGLSGNTIYF
TRBD1 . TRBJ2-1 TRBV19 TGTGCCAGTAGTGGGGGACAGCCCTGGAATGAGCAGTTCTTC CASSGGQPWNEQFF
TRBD1 . TRBJ2-7 TRBV7-2 TGTGCCAGCAGCCGGACAGGGGGCACGGGCTACGAGCAGTACTTC CASSRTGGTGYEQYF
. . TRBJ2-2 TRBV7-3 TGTGCCAGCAGCCAAGGGTCCGGGGAGCTGTTTTTT CASSQGSGELFF
. . TRBJ1-1 TRBV30 TGTGCCTGGAGTTCGGCATACACTGAAGCTTTCTTT CAWSSAYTEAFF
TRBD1 few TRBJ1-1 TRBV29-1 TGCAGCGTTGAAACGACAGGGTATAAAGCTTTCTTT CSVETTGYKAFF
. . TRBJ1-2 TRBV28 TGTGCCAGCAGTTTAAGGGGCGTGGGCTATGGCTACACCTTC CASSLRGVGYGYTF
. . TRBJ1-4 TRBV4-1 TGCGCCAGCAGCCAAGAGGAGTGGGGGGAACTCGAAAAACTGTTTTTT CASSQEEWGELEKLFF
. once TRBJ1-2 TRBV19 TGTGCCAGTAGTCCCAGGGCCCATAACTATGGCTACACCTTC CASSPRAHNYGYTF
TRBD1 . TRBJ2-3 TRBV11-3 TGTGCCAGCAGCCAGACAGGGGCTACAGATACGCAGTATTTT CASSQTGATDTQYF
. . TRBJ2-5 TRBV15 TGTGCCACCAGCAGGGTTACACGGAACGGGGAGACCCAGTACTTC CATSRVTRNGETQYF
TRBD2 . TRBJ2-1 TRBV28 TGTGCCAGCAGACCCGGGACTAGTGGTGATGAGCAGTTCTTC CASRPGTSGDEQFF
TRBD1 once TRBJ1-2 TRBV18 TGTGCCAGCTCACCCGACAGGGACTATGGCTACACCTTC CASSPDRDYGYTF
. . TRBJ1-2 TRBV6-6 TGTGCCAGCAGTCCACGGACCCGAAAGACTTATGGCTACACCTTC CASSPRTRKTYGYTF
. few TRBJ2-7 TRBV28 TGTGCCAGCAGTTCCCCCGGGAGCTCCTACGAGCAGTACTTC CASSSPGSSYEQYF
TRBD2 . TRBJ2-1 TRBV7-2 TGTGCCAGCAGCTTAGACACTAGCGGGGGGGGTTGGAATGAGCAGTTCTTC CASSLDTSGGGWNEQFF
. . TRBJ1-1 TRBV5-1 TGCGCCAGCAGCTTGGATGTCGGGAGCTACACTGAAGCTTTCTTT CASSLDVGSYTEAFF
. . TRBJ2-4 TRBV28 TGTGCCAGCAGTTTCAGATTGGTCGGGTTCAAAAACATTCAGTACTTC CASSFRLVGFKNIQYF
. . TRBJ2-5 TRBV30 TGTGCCTGGAGTGTTATAGCGACTCGCACGGGGACCCAGTACTTC CAWSVIATRTGTQYF
. . TRBJ2-2 TRBV4-2 TGTGCCAGCAGCCAAGGGACAAACACCGGGGAGCTGTTTTTT CASSQGTNTGELFF
. . TRBJ2-7 TRBV28 TGTGCCAGCAGTTTCCCCCAGGCAGGGGTTAACTACGAGCAGTACTTC CASSFPQAGVNYEQYF
TRBD1 . TRBJ2-7 TRBV7-2 TGTGCCAGCAGCCGAGATCCTATTGGACAGGGGAGCTCCTACGAGCAGTACTTC CASSRDPIGQGSSYEQYF
. . TRBJ1-5 TRBV7-9 TGTGCCAGCAGCTCCGACATTAGCAATCAGCCCCAGCATTTT CASSSDISNQPQHF
. . TRBJ1-5 TRBV7-2 TGTGCCAGCAGCTTTTCGGGGGTCCCCAATCAGCCCCAGCATTTT CASSFSGVPNQPQHF
. . TRBJ1-3 TRBV25-1 TGTGCCAGCAGTGTCCAAGGAAGAAACACCATATATTTT CASSVQGRNTIYF
. . TRBJ2-5 TRBV9 TGTGCCAGCAGCGTAGAAGGGATGTACCAAGAGACCCAGTACTTC CASSVEGMYQETQYF
. . TRBJ2-4 TRBV28 TGTGCCAGCAGTGGAGAAAGGATTCAGTACTTC CASSGERIQYF
. . TRBJ2-1 TRBV28 TGTGCCAGCAACCCCTCCCCCTCTGGCCACACACAGCAGTTCTTC CASNPSPSGHTQQFF
TRBD1 . TRBJ1-2 TRBV7-8 TGTGCCAGCAGCCGTGGGGTCGGACAGGCATTAAACTATGGCTACACCTTC CASSRGVGQALNYGYTF
. . TRBJ2-5 TRBV15 TGTGCCACCAGCAGAGATCCAGGGGCCCAAGAGACCCAGTACTTC CATSRDPGAQETQYF
. few TRBJ2-7 TRBV28 TGTGCCAGCAGTTTCGGGGCTAACCTCGCTGCGAGCTCCTACGAGCAGTACTTC CASSFGANLAASSYEQYF
TRBD2 large TRBJ2-7 TRBV7-8 TGTGCCAGCAGCTTAGCGCACACTAGCGGGGCCTACGAGCAGTACTTC CASSLAHTSGAYEQYF
. . TRBJ1-3 TRBV5-6 TGTGCCAGCAGCCCCCAACGGGGAAACACCATATATTTT CASSPQRGNTIYF